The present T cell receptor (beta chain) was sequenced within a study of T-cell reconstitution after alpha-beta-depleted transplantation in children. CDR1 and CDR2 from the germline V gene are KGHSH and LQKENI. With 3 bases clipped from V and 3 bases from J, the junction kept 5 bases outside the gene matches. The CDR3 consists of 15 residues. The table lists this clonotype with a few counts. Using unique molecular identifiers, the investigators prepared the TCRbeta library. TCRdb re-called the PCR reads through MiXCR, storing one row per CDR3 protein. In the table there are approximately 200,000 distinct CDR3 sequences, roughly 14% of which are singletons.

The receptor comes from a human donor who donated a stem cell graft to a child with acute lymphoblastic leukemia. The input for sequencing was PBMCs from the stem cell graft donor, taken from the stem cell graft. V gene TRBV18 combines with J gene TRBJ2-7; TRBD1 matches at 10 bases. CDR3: CASSPGTGDYYEQYF. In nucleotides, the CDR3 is TGTGCCAGCTCACCCGGGACAGGGGACTACTACGAGCAGTACTTC.